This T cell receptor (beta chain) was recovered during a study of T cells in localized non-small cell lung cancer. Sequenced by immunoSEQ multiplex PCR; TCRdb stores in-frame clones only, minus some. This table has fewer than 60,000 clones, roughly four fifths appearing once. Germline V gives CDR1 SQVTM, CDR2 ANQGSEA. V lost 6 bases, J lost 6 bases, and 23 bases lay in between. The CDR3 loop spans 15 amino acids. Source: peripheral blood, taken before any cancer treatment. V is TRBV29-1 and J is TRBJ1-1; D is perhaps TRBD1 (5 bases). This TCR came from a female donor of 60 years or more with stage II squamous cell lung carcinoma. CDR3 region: CSVTTRQGFVSEAFF. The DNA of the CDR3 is TGCAGCGTCACCACAAGGCAGGGATTTGTCTCTGAAGCTTTCTTT.